Sequencing of this TCR beta chain was carried out in a study of blood T cells in healthy people across ages. About this clonotype itself: Its target is unknown.

General study findings and limits: Older individuals had lower TCR beta diversity per million T cells (the decline was roughly linear). The study found more naive CD4+ cells and higher diversity in long-lived than aged donors.

Germline CDR1 SGHTA, CDR2 FQGTGA. Trimming took off 0 bases at V and 12 bases at J, with 15 bases between the two ends. The CDR3 runs to 13 residues. A second PCR of about 7 to 11 cycles used a sample-barcoded 5' primer and a J-beta primer mix. In TCRdb, the 5' RACE reads were re-called with MiXCR into one record per CDR3 protein. Of roughly 730,000 distinct CDR3 sequences listed, roughly 50% are singletons. The donors, all healthy, were Caucasians living in Russia, aged roughly 6 to 100. The draw of peripheral blood yielded roughly 10 milliliters from each donor. This chain joins TRBV7-3 and TRBJ2-7; no definite D call. The sequenced material came from blood. The sequence was collected from a man aged 40-50 years in good health. CDR3 sequence reads: CASSLTSAETLYF. As DNA, the CDR3 is TGTGCCAGCAGCTTAACGTCCGCGGAGACCCTGTACTTC.